One and the same sample provided the 13 T cell receptor beta chains below, sequenced in a study of shared clonotypes between healthy human individuals. Sequencing used immunoSEQ multiplex PCR; TCRdb keeps in-frame clones, though not all of them. This sample has millions of clones, with more than 80% found just once. The sequenced sample was naive CD4+ T cells sorted from blood. Subset described: CD45RA+ positively selected. The receptors were gathered from a man aged 18-30 years in good health.

The CDR3 DNA reads as TGTGCCTGGAGTGTAGAGGTTCGTGGTTCACCCCTCCACTTT. Protein product: CAWSVEVRGSPLHF. The V gene is TRBV30, the J gene TRBJ1-6; D gene ambiguous. The V end lost 0 bases, the J end lost 9 bases, and 12 bases lay between the germline ends. Per germline, CDR1 GTSNPN and CDR2 SVGIG (reference sequence). The CDR3 is 14 amino acids.

The chain is built from TRBV6-6 and TRBJ1-5; 10 bases are shared with TRBD1. CDR1 MNHNY and CDR2 SVGAGI come from the germline V gene (reference sequence). Trimming at V came to 5 bases and at J to 5 bases, leaving 9 bases not matched to a gene. The CDR3 length is 16 residues. The CDR3 DNA sequence: TGTGCCAGCAGTCCCTGGGGACAGGGGACTCATCAGCCCCAGCATTTT. Its protein is CASSPWGQGTHQPQHF.

The CDR3 is CASRGDRLYNEQFF. The CDR3 DNA reads as TGTGCCAGCAGGGGGGACAGGTTATACAATGAGCAGTTCTTC. The chain is built from TRBV25-1 and TRBJ2-1, with 8 bases identical to TRBD1. Germline V gene lookup returns CDR1 MGHDK and CDR2 SYGVNS. The CDR3 runs 14 residues. V was pared by 6 bases and J by 4 bases, with 5 bases of the junction left unmatched.

This chain joins TRBV19 and TRBJ1-5; TRBD1 is a possible D gene (6 bases). The length of the CDR3 is 14 residues. V shed 5 bases and J shed 4 bases, with 12 bases lying between them. The germline V gene encodes CDR1 LNHDA and CDR2 SQIVND (reference sequence). The CDR3 nucleotides read TGTGCCAGTAGTTCAGGGGTCGGAAATCAGCCCCAGCATTTT. It is translated as CASSSGVGNQPQHF.

The rearrangement uses TRBV7-8 and TRBJ2-1; 7 nucleotides align to TRBD2. Germline-derived CDR1 and CDR2 are SGHVS and FQNEAQ. Trimming removed 3 bases from V and 0 bases from J; junction bases left unmatched: 2. The CDR3 totals 15 residues. As DNA, the CDR3 is TGTGCCAGCAGCTTGAGCGGGGTCTCCTACAATGAGCAGTTCTTC. It codes for CASSLSGVSYNEQFF.

The genes are TRBV30 and TRBJ2-7; the D gene could be TRBD1 or TRBD2 (5 bases each). There are 12 residues in the CDR3. Trimming pared 0 bases from V and 6 bases from J, leaving 9 bases between. The germline V gene has CDR1 GTSNPN and CDR2 SVGIG (reference sequence). The CDR3 DNA reads as TGTGCCTGGAGTGTACGAGGGGTCGAGCAGTACTTC. This gives the protein CAWSVRGVEQYF.

The chain employs TRBV7-2 and TRBJ1-2; TRBD1 agrees at 7 bases. The CDR3 consists of 13 residues. The V and J ends lost 5 bases and 4 bases, in that order; junction bases with no gene match: 4. Germline V CDR1 and CDR2: SGHTA, FQGNSA. The CDR3 protein is CASSGGGPYGYTF. The DNA of the CDR3 is TGTGCCAGCAGCGGAGGGGGCCCCTATGGCTACACCTTC.

The CDR3 sequence: CASSSTGDLYLNTEAFF. The CDR3 nucleotides read TGCGCCAGCAGCTCTACAGGGGATCTCTACCTGAACACTGAAGCTTTCTTT. V is TRBV5-1 and J is TRBJ1-1; TRBD1 matches at 7 bases. The trim removed 3 bases at V and 0 bases at J, leaving 11 bases unmatched. This CDR3 has 17 amino acids. Germline CDR1 and CDR2: SGHRS and YFSETQ.

V and J are TRBV11-2 and TRBJ1-2, with D uncertain. Trimming took off 1 base at V and 0 bases at J, with 9 bases between the two ends. Germline lookup yields CDR1 SGHAT and CDR2 FQNNGV. The CDR3 has 15 residues. CDR3: CASSLVPQANYGYTF. The DNA for the CDR3 is TGTGCCAGCAGCTTAGTGCCACAAGCTAACTATGGCTACACCTTC. The variable domain in full, with the rest retrieved from reference TRBV11-2 and TRBJ1-2, is EAGVAQSPRYKIIEKRQSVAFWCNPISGHATLYWYQQILGQGPKLLIQFQNNGVVDDSQLPKDRFSAERLKGVDSTLKIQPAKLEDSAVYLCASSLVPQANYGYTFGSGTRLTVV.

This clone has a single count. This chain links TRBV18 with TRBJ2-4; D unclear. The CDR3 spans 14 residues. Germline CDR1 KGHSH, CDR2 LQKENI. V gave up 6 bases and J gave up 9 bases, with 18 bases separating them. The CDR3 DNA sequence: TGTGCCAGCTCGCCTCAACCGGACCACGGCATTCAGTACTTC. Translated, it gives CASSPQPDHGIQYF. The full variable domain, its missing parts supplied by reference TRBV18 and TRBJ2-4, is NAGVMQNPRHLVRRRGQEARLRCSPMKGHSHVYWYRQLPEEGLKFMVYLQKENIIDESGMPKERFSAEFPKEGPSILRIQQVVRGDSAAYFCASSPQPDHGIQYFGAGTRLSVL.

The chain is built from TRBV27 and TRBJ2-2; 8 bases line up with TRBD1. Germline V gene sequence: CDR1 MNHEY, CDR2 SMNVEV (reference sequence). Germline trimming cut 8 bases from V and 6 bases from J; bases unmatched to any gene: 5. The CDR3 contains 13 residues. The CDR3 here is CASGRGQAGELFF. As DNA, the CDR3 is TGTGCCAGCGGCAGGGGGCAAGCCGGGGAGCTGTTTTTT.

This clone appeared once. In the same sample, other DNA sequences code for this CDR3. The chain carries TRBV28 and TRBJ1-4, with D possibly being TRBD1 (5 bases). The germline gives CDR1 MDHEN, CDR2 SYDVKM. The germline V and J ends were trimmed by 2 bases and 0 bases, with 7 bases remaining between them. The CDR3 has 15 amino acids. CDR3 region: CASSLGGSTNEKLFF. Here the CDR3 DNA reads TGTGCCAGCAGTTTAGGGGGATCAACTAATGAAAAACTGTTTTTT.

CDR3 nucleotide sequence: TGTGCCATCAGTGAGATGAACGAGCAGTACTTC. It encodes CAISEMNEQYF. The chain combines TRBV10-3 with TRBJ2-7; D call uncertain. V dropped 2 bases and J dropped 5 bases, with 4 bases sitting between them. Per germline, CDR1 ENHRY and CDR2 SYGVKD. The CDR3 covers 11 residues.